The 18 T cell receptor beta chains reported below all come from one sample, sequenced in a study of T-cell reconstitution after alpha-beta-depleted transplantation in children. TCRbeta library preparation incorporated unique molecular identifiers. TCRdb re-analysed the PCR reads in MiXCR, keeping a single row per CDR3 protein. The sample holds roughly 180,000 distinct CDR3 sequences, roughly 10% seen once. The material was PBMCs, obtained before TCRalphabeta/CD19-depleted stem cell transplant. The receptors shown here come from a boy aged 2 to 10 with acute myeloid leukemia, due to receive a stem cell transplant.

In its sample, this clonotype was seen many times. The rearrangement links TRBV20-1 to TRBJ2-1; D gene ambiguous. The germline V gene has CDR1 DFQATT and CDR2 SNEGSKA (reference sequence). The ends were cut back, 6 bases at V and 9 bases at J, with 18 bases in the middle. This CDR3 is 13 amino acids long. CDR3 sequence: CSAQSSSWGEQFF. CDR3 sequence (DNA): TGCAGTGCCCAATCATCTTCCTGGGGTGAGCAGTTCTTC.

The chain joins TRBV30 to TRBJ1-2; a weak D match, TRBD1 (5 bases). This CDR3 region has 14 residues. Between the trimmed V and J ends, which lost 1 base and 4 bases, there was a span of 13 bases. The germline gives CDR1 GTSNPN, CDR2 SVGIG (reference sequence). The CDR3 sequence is CAWSAAAGFYGYTF. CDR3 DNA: TGTGCCTGGAGTGCCGCCGCAGGGTTCTATGGCTACACCTTC.

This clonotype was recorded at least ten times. CDR3 residues: CSASSEGAGTEAFF. The CDR3 bases are TGCAGTGCTAGTAGTGAGGGAGCGGGCACTGAAGCTTTCTTT. The chain carries TRBV20-1 and TRBJ1-1; D unclear. Germline CDR1 and CDR2: DFQATT and SNEGSKA (reference sequence). The CDR3 runs 14 residues. V shed 3 bases and J shed 4 bases, with 15 bases lying between them.

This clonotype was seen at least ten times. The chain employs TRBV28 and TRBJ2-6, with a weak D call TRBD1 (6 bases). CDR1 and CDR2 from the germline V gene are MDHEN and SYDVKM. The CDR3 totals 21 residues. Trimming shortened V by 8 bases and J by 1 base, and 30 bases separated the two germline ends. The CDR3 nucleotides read TGTGCCAGCTCGTTTTCCACACAATACAGGGTTCCCCTATCTGGGGCCAACGTCCTGACTTTC. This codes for CASSFSTQYRVPLSGANVLTF.

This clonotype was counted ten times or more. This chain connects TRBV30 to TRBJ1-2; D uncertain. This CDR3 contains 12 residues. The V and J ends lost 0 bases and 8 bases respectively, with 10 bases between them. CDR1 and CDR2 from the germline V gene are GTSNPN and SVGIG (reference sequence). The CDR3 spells CAWSVPTTGYTF. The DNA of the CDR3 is TGTGCCTGGAGTGTACCTACCACAGGCTACACCTTC.

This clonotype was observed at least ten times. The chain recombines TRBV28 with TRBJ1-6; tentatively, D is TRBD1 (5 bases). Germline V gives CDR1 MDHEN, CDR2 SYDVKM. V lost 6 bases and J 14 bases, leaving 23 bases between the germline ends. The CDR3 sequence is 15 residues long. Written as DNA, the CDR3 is TGTGCCAGCAGACCGCCGGGACCGTCTCTCTTTGCCCTCCACTTT. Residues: CASRPPGPSLFALHF.

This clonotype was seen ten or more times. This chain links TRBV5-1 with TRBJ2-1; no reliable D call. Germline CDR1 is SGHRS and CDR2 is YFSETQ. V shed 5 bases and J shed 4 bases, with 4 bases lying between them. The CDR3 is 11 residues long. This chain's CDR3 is CASRQYNEQFF. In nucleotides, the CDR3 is TGCGCCAGCAGGCAGTACAATGAGCAGTTCTTC. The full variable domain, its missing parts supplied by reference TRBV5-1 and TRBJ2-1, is KAGVTQTPRYLIKTRGQQVTLSCSPISGHRSVSWYQQTPGQGLQFLFEYFSETQRNKGNFPGRFSGRQFSNSRSEMNVSTLELGDSALYLCASRQYNEQFFGPGTRLTVL.

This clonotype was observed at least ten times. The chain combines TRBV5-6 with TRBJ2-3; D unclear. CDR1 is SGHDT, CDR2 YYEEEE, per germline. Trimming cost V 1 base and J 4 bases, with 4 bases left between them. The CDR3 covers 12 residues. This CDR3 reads CASSLYSDTQYF. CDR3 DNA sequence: TGTGCCAGCAGCTTGTACTCAGATACGCAGTATTTT. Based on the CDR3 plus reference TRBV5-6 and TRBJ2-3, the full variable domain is DAGVTQSPTHLIKTRGQQVTLRCSPKSGHDTVSWYQQALGQGPQFIFQYYEEEERQRGNFPDRFSGHQFPNYSSELNVNALLLGDSALYLCASSLYSDTQYFGPGTRLTVL.

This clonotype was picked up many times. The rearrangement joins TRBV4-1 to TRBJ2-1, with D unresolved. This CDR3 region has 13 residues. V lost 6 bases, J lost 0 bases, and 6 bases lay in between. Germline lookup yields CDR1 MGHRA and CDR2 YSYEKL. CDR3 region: CASRGVSYNEQFF. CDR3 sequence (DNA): TGCGCCAGCAGAGGTGTCTCCTACAATGAGCAGTTCTTC.

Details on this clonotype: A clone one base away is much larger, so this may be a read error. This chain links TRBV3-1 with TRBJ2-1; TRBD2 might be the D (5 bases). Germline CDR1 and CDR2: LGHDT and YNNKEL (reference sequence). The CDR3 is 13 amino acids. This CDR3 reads CASSQGGDNEQLF. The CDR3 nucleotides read TGTGCCAGCAGCCAAGGGGGAGACAATGAGCAGCTCTTC.

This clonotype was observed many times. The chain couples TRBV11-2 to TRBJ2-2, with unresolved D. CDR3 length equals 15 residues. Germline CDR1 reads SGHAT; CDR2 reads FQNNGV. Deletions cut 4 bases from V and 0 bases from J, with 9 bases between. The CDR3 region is CASSYPKANTGELFF. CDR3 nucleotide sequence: TGTGCCAGCAGCTACCCCAAGGCGAACACCGGGGAGCTGTTTTTT.

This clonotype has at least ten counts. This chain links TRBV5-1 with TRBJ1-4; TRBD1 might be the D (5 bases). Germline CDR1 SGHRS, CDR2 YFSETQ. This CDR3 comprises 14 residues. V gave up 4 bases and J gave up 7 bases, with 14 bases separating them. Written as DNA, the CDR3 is TGCGCCAGCAGCGAAGGACAACTGGGTGAAAAACTGTTTTTT. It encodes CASSEGQLGEKLFF.

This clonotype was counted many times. CDR3 DNA: TGTGCCAGCAGTGTGGGAACAGGGGGCGGCTATGGCTACACCTTC. It yields the protein CASSVGTGGGYGYTF. The chain uses TRBV25-1 and TRBJ1-2; TRBD1 aligns across 9 bases. The germline gives CDR1 MGHDK, CDR2 SYGVNS. V lost 4 bases, J lost 4 bases, and 7 bases stayed unmatched. The CDR3 covers 15 residues.

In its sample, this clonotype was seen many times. The CDR3 region has the DNA TGTGCCAGCAGCGCGACAGGTTTTGTTACCGGGGAGCTGTTTTTT. This codes for CASSATGFVTGELFF. The rearrangement links TRBV7-3 to TRBJ2-2, with D possibly being TRBD1 (6 bases). This CDR3 region has 15 residues. Germline-derived CDR1 and CDR2 are SGHTA and FQGTGA. V lost 5 bases and J lost 5, with 15 bases in between. Combining the CDR3 with reference TRBV7-3 and TRBJ2-2 gives the whole variable domain GAGVSQTPSNKVTEKGKYVELRCDPISGHTALYWYRQSLGQGPEFLIYFQGTGAADDSGLPNDRFFAVRPEGSVSTLKIQRTERGDSAVYLCASSATGFVTGELFFGEGSRLTVL.

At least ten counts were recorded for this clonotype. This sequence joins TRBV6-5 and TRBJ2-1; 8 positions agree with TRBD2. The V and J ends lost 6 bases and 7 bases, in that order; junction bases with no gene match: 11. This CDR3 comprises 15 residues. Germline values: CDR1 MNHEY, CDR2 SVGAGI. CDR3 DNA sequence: TGTGCCAGCAGCCAGGGGACTAGTTGGGGGAATGAGCAGTTCTTC. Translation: CASSQGTSWGNEQFF.

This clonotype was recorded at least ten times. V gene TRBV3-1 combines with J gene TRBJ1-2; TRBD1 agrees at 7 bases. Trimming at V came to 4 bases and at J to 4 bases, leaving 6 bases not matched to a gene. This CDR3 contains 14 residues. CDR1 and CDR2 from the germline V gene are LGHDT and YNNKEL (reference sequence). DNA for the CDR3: TGTGCCAGCAGCCGGAAGGGACAGACCTATGGCTACACCTTC. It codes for CASSRKGQTYGYTF.

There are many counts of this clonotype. CDR3: CASSLDSAGSGYTF. The CDR3 DNA reads as TGTGCCAGCAGCTTAGATTCGGCTGGCTCTGGCTACACCTTC. The J gene is TRBJ1-2, the V gene TRBV11-2; D gene uncertain. Germline CDR1 reads SGHAT; CDR2 reads FQNNGV. With 0 bases removed from V and 7 bases from J, the gap between germline ends came to 12 bases. The CDR3 runs 14 residues.

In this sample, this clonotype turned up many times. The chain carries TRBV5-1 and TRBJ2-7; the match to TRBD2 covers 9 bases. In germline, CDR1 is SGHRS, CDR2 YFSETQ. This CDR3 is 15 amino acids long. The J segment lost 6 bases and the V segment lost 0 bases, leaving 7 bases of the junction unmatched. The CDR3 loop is CASSLAAGGLGEQYF. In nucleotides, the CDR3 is TGCGCCAGCAGCTTGGCCGCGGGAGGGCTAGGCGAGCAGTACTTC.